The entry below gives a single T cell receptor beta chain sequence along with its context. Its antigen is not identified. The data stem from a study of T-cell memory formation after mild COVID-19. Study background: The study found TCR clusters largely donor specific.

Whole-study results and caveats: Some clones that responded turned up in pre-infection memory, which suggests that cross-reactive memory joined in. Nothing confirmed that second-wave clones peaking on day 37 were specific for SARS-CoV-2.

CDR3 length equals 13 residues. V was shortened by 0 bases and J by 5 bases, with 7 bases between the two germline ends. CDR1 is MGHRA, CDR2 YSYEKL, per germline. Using its own MiXCR run on the 5' RACE reads, TCRdb lists one record per CDR3 protein. The sample contains hundreds of thousands of distinct CDR3 sequences, more than 15% of which appear only once. The sample taken for sequencing was PBMCs or a T cell subset sorted from them (not recorded which). This clonotype was obtained from a man younger than 30 who had mild COVID-19 (a few samples of this study predate the infection). Cell type and time point are not known. V and J are TRBV4-1 and TRBJ1-2; D uncertain. Here the CDR3 reads CASSQDFGYGYTF. The DNA for the CDR3 is TGCGCCAGCAGCCAAGATTTCGGGTATGGCTACACCTTC.